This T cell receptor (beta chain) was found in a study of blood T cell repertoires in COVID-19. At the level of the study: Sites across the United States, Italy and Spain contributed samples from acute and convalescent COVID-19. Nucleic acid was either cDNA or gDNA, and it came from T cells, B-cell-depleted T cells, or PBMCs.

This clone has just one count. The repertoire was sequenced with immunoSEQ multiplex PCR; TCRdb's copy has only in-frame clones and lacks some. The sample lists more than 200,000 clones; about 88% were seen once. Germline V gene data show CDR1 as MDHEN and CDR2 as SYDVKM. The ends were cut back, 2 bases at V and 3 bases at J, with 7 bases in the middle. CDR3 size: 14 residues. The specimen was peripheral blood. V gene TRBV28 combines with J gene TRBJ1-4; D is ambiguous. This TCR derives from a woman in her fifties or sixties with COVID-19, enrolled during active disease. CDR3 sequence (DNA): TGTGCCAGCAGTTTAGGAGATCCTAATGAAAAACTGTTTTTT. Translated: CASSLGDPNEKLFF.